This TCR beta chain is from a study of blood T cell repertoires in COVID-19. As for the study in general: Specimens from acute and convalescent COVID-19 originated in the United States, Italy and Spain. T cells, B-cell-depleted T cells, or PBMCs provided the cDNA or gDNA that served as material.

Recruits, aged about 18 to 95 years, lived in 20 to 30 US areas. The study assigned cohorts using participant-reported clinical history. TCRdb's table, derived via immunoSEQ multiplex PCR, lists solely in-frame clones and lacks some. The sample has approximately 220,000 clones; about 86% are singletons. Germline CDR1 reads SEHNR; CDR2 reads FQNEAQ (reference sequence). Between the trimmed V and J ends, which lost 3 bases and 6 bases, there was a span of 2 bases. This CDR3 region has 10 residues. The source material was PBMCs or T cells enriched from blood (not recorded which). The receptor was isolated from a woman between 40 and 50 years old with acute COVID-19. The chain employs TRBV7-9 and TRBJ1-2; D is uncertain. The CDR3 loop is CASSFNGYTF. CDR3 DNA sequence: TGTGCCAGCAGCTTTAATGGCTACACCTTC.